This T cell receptor (beta chain) was identified during a study of cytomegalovirus exposure and HLA in healthy donors. Findings and caveats of the study: In vitro testing confirmed a few CMV-associated chains as specific for CMV antigens.

This clone was recorded a few times. Its antigen is not known. Data came from immunoSEQ multiplex PCR; TCRdb stores just in-frame clones and leaves some out. This table holds 250,000 or so clones, around nine tenths found once. It was the roughly 110-subject validation cohort, separate from the approximately 670-subject first cohort, to which the donors belonged. Germline V gene lookup returns CDR1 LNHDA and CDR2 SQIVND (reference sequence). V gave up 1 base and J gave up 6 bases; unmatched junction bases: 4. The CDR3 is 14 residues long. Sequenced sample: PBMCs. This clonotype was sampled from a man between 18 and 35 years old in good health and CMV-seronegative. V gene TRBV19 combines with J gene TRBJ2-7, with 9 positions matching TRBD2. The CDR3 protein is CASSIASGKGEQYF. The CDR3, as DNA: TGTGCCAGTAGTATAGCTAGCGGGAAAGGCGAGCAGTACTTC.